This entry concerns a single T cell receptor (beta chain). Germline CDR1 and CDR2: SSHAT and FNYEAQ (reference sequence). The V segment lost 1 base and the J segment 5 bases; nucleotides outside the gene matches: 5. CDR3 length: 16 amino acids. This PCR relied on a set of 60 Vbeta primers and 13 Jbeta primers. Sequencing used immunoSEQ multiplex PCR; TCRdb keeps in-frame clones, though not all of them. The table has around 100,000 clones, 65% to 85% seen once. This sample is part of a study of cytomegalovirus exposure and HLA in healthy donors. The material sequenced was PBMCs. The chain joins TRBV7-7 to TRBJ2-1; 10 bases are shared with TRBD2. The clonotype comes from a woman under 30 in good health and CMV-seronegative. The chain's CDR3 is CASSLDIAGGNNEQFF. DNA of the CDR3: TGTGCCAGCAGCTTAGACATAGCGGGGGGTAACAATGAGCAGTTCTTC.